Described below is a single T cell receptor (beta chain) sequence and its context. The sample is drawn from a study of cytomegalovirus exposure and HLA in healthy donors. The CDR3 sequence is 19 residues long. Germline trimming cut 3 bases from V and 2 bases from J; bases unmatched to any gene: 11. CDR1 SGHAT and CDR2 FQNNGV come from the germline V gene. In the PCR, 60 Vbeta and 13 Jbeta primers were used. TCRdb's table, derived via immunoSEQ multiplex PCR, lists solely in-frame clones and lacks some. Counted here are tens of thousands of clones, roughly 78% occurring once; the ten biggest clones make up approximately 4.6%.

The chain links TRBV11-2 to TRBJ2-2; TRBD2 matches 11 bases. Material: PBMCs. The receptor was isolated from a man aged 35-49 years in good health and CMV-seronegative. CDR3 sequence (DNA): TGTGCCAGCAGCTTTTTGGGGACTAGCGGAACTCTTAACACCGGGGAGCTGTTTTTT. Its translation: CASSFLGTSGTLNTGELFF.